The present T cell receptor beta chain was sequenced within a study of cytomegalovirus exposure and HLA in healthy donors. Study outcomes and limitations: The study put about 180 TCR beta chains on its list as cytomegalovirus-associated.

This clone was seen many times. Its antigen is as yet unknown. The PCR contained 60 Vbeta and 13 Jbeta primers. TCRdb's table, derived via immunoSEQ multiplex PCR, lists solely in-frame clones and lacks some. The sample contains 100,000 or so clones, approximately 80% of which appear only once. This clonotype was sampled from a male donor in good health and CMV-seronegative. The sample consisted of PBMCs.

The CDR3 DNA reads as TGCGCCAGCAGGGATGGACAGGGTCACAGCGAGCAGTACTTC. It is translated as CASRDGQGHSEQYF. V gene TRBV10-2 combines with J gene TRBJ2-7; 8 nucleotides match TRBD1. This CDR3 has 14 residues. V lost 6 bases and J lost 6; bases outside the gene matches: 10. Germline-derived CDR1 and CDR2 are WSHSY and SAAADI.